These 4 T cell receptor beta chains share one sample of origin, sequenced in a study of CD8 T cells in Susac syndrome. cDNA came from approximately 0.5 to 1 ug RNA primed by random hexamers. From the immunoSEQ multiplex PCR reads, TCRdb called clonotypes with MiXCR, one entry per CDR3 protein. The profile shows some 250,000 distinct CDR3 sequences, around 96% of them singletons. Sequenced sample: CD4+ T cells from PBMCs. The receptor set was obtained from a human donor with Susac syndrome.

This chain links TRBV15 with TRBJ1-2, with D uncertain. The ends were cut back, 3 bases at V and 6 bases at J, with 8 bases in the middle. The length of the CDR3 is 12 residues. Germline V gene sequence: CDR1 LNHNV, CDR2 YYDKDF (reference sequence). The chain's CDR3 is CATSRGRDGYTF. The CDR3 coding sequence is TGTGCCACCAGCAGGGGAAGAGATGGCTACACCTTC.

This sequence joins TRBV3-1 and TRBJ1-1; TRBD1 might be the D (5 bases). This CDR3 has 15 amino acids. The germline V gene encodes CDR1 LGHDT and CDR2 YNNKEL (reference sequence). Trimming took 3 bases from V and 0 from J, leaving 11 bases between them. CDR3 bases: TGTGCCAGCAGCCACCCGGGAGGGGTGAACACTGAAGCTTTCTTT. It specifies CASSHPGGVNTEAFF.

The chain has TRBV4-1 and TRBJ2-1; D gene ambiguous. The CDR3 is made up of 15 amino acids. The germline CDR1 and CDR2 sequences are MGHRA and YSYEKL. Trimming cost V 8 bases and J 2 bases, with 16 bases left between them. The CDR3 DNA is TGCGCCAGCGCATCCGGTGGATTTACCTACAATGAGCAGTTCTTC. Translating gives CASASGGFTYNEQFF.

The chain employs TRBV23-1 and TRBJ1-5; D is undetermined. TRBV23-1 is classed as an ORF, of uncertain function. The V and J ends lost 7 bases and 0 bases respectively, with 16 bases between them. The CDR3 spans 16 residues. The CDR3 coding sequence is TGCGCCAGCACCATCACTTGGGCCTTTAGCAATCAGCCCCAGCATTTT. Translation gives CASTITWAFSNQPQHF.